This is a list of T cell receptor beta chains from one sample in a study of T-cell memory formation after mild COVID-19. Using its own MiXCR run on the 5' RACE reads, TCRdb lists one record per CDR3 protein. The data contain 150,000 to 200,000 distinct CDR3 sequences, over 10% of them singletons. The sequencing sample was made of PBMCs or a T cell subset sorted from them (not recorded which). The receptors were sampled from a man aged 18 to 30 who had mild COVID-19 (a few samples of this study predate the infection). Cell type and time point are not known. Both conserved end residues are part of each CDR3. The D gene is left open where the match is weak. The size field is filled for only some rows; it gives once, few, many or a size class.

v_gene	abundance	j_gene	d_gene	CDR3nt	CDR3aa
TRBV19	-	TRBJ1-6	-	TGTGCCAGTAGTAAGCAGAGGAAGACACCCCTCCACTTT	CASSKQRKTPLHF
TRBV5-4	-	TRBJ2-1	TRBD1	TGTGCCAGCAGCTTATTAGGACAGGGGATTCGAGAGCAGTTCTTC	CASSLLGQGIREQFF
TRBV5-6	many	TRBJ2-1	-	TGTGCCAGCAGCCCGTACCGGGGCTATGAGCAGTTCTTC	CASSPYRGYEQFF
TRBV11-2	few	TRBJ2-5	-	TGTGCCAGCAGCTTATTCTCGAAGGACAGCTGGGGGACCCAGTACTTC	CASSLFSKDSWGTQYF
TRBV28	-	TRBJ1-1	-	TGTGCCAGCAGTGCAGGCGCCCTTTTCTTT	CASSAGALFF
TRBV15	many	TRBJ2-6	TRBD1	TGTGCCACCGCGACAGGGGGCCGTGGGGCCAACGTCCTGACTTTC	CATATGGRGANVLTF
TRBV7-2	few	TRBJ1-5	-	TGTGCCAGCAGCAGGGACGCGGGACAGCCCCAGCATTTT	CASSRDAGQPQHF
TRBV14	-	TRBJ1-2	-	TGTGCCAGCAGCCAAGTGTTTCGGGGGAACTATGGCTACACCTTC	CASSQVFRGNYGYTF
TRBV7-8	-	TRBJ1-2	TRBD1	TGTGCCAGCAGCTCCCCAGGGGGCCTCTATGGCTACACCTTC	CASSSPGGLYGYTF
TRBV7-9	few	TRBJ1-1	-	TGTGCCAGCAGCTTAGGCGGGGCTTTATCTATCACTGAAGCTTTCTTT	CASSLGGALSITEAFF
TRBV19	few	TRBJ1-4	TRBD1	TGTGCCAGTAGTACCTACAGGGGTACGCTTACTAATGAAAAACTGTTTTTT	CASSTYRGTLTNEKLFF
TRBV11-2	-	TRBJ1-1	TRBD1	TGTGCCAGCAGCTTAGAAAAGAACTGGGGGACAGGGGGCGTTATACGGGCTTTCTTT	CASSLEKNWGTGGVIRAFF
TRBV29-1	many	TRBJ2-3	-	TGCAGCGTCGCCCTCTCTGTGGACGGAGATACGCAGTATTTT	CSVALSVDGDTQYF
TRBV6-2/TRBV6-3	once	TRBJ2-2	-	TGTGCCAGCAGTTCATTCGGGGGGCACGACACCGGGGATCTGTTTTTT	CASSSFGGHDTGDLFF
TRBV6-2/TRBV6-3	few	TRBJ2-1	-	TGTGCCAGCAGTTTTCAGCTAGCGAAGGATGAGCAGTTCTTC	CASSFQLAKDEQFF
TRBV6-6	-	TRBJ2-3	TRBD2	TGTGCCAGCAATGGGGCGGGGGGGCCCAAAGATACGCAGTATTTT	CASNGAGGPKDTQYF
TRBV7-9	few	TRBJ2-1	-	TGTGCCAGCAGCTTTAAGGGGCAGTATTACAATGAGCAGTTCTTC	CASSFKGQYYNEQFF
TRBV4-2	few	TRBJ1-4	-	TGTGCCAGCAGCCAAGGGGGCGGGTATGAAAAACTGTTTTTT	CASSQGGGYEKLFF
TRBV5-1	-	TRBJ1-2	-	TGCGCCAGCAGCTTTGGGCCATCCTCTCCTAACTATGGCTACACCTTC	CASSFGPSSPNYGYTF
TRBV6-2/TRBV6-3	few	TRBJ2-7	-	TGTGCCAGCAGTTACTCCCAGCCGACCGAGCAGTACTTC	CASSYSQPTEQYF
TRBV5-4	few	TRBJ2-1	-	TGTGCCAGCAGCCCTAGTGCGGGGTCCCTTACGAATGAGCAGTTCTTC	CASSPSAGSLTNEQFF